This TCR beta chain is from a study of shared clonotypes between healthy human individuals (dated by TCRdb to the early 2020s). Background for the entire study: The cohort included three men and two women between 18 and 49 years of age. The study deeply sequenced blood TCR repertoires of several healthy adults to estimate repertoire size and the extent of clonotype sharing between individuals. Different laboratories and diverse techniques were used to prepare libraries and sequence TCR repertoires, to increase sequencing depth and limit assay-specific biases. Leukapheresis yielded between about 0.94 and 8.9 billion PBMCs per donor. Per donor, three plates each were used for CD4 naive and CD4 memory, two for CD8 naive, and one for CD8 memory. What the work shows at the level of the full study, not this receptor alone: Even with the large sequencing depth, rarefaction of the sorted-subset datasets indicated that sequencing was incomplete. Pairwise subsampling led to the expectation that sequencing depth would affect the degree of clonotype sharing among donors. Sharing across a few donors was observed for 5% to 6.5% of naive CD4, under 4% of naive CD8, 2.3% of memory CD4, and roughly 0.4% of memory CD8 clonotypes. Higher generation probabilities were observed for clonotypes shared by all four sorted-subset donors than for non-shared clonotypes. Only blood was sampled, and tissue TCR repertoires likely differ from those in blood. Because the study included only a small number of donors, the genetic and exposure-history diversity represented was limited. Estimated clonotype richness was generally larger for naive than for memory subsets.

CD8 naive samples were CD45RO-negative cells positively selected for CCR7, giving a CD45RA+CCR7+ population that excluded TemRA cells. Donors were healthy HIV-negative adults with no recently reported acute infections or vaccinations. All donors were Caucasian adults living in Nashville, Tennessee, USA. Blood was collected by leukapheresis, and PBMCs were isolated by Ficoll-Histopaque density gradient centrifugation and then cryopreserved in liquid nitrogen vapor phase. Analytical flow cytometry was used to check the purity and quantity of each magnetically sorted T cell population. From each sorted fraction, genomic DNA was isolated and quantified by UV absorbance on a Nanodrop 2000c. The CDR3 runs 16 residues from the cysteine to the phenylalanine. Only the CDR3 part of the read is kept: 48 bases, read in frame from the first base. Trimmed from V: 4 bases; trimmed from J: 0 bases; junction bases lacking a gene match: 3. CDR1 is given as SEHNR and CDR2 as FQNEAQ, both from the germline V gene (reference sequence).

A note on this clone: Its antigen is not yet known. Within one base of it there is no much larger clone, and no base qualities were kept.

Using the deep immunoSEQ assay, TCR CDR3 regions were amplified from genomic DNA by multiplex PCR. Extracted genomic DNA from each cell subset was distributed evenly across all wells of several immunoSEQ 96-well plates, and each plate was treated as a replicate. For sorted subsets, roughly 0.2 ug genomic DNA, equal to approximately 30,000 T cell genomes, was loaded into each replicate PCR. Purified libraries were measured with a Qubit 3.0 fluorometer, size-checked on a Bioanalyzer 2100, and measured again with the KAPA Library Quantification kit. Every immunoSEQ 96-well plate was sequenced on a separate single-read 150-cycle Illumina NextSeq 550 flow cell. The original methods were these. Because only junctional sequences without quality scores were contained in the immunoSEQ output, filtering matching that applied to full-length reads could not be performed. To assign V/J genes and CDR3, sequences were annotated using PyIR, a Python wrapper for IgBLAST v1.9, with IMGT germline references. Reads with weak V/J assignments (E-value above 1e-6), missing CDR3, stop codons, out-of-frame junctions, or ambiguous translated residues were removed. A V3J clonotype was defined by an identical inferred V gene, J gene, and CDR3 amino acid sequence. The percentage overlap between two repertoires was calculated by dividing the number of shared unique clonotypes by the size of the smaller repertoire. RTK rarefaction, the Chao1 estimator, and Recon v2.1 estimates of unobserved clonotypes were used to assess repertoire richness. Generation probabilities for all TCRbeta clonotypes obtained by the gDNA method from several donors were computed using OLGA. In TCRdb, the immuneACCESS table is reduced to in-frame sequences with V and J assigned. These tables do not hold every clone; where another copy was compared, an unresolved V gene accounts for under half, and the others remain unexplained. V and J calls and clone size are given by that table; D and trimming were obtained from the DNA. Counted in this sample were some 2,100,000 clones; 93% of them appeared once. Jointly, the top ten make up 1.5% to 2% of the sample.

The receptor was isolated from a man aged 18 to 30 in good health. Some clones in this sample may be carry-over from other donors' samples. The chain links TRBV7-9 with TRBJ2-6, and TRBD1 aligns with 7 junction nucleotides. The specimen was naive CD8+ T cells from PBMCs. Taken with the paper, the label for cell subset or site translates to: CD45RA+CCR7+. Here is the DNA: TGTGCCAGCAGCTGGGGACAGACCTCTGGGGCCAACGTCCTGACTTTC. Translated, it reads CASSWGQTSGANVLTF.